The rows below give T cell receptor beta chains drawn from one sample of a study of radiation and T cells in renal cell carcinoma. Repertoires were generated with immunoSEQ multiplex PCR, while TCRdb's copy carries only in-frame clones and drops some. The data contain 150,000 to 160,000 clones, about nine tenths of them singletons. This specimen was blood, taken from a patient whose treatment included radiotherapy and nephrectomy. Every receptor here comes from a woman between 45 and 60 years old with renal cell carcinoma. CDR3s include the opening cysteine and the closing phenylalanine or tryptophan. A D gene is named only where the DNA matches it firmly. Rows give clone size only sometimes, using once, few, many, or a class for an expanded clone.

CASSTRTGSSYEQYF,TGTGCCAGCAGTACACGGACGGGGAGCTCCTACGAGCAGTACTTC,TRBV2,.,.,TRBJ2-7
CASSLGSFQITDTQYF,TGCGCCAGCAGCTTGGGGTCTTTTCAAATCACAGATACGCAGTATTTT,TRBV5-1,.,.,TRBJ2-3
CASSHSREPSNEKLFF,TGTGCCAGCAGCCATTCGAGGGAACCATCTAATGAAAAACTGTTTTTT,TRBV4-2,.,.,TRBJ1-4
CATRKKGQAIANTGELFF,TGTGCCACCAGAAAGAAGGGACAGGCGATCGCGAACACCGGGGAGCTGTTTTTT,TRBV21-1,.,.,TRBJ2-2
CASSTGGQKNYGYTF,TGTGCCAGCAGCACCGGGGGACAAAAAAACTATGGCTACACCTTC,TRBV7-8,.,.,TRBJ1-2
CASSRQRTEMETQYF,TGTGCCAGTAGCAGACAAAGGACGGAGATGGAGACCCAGTACTTC,TRBV19,.,.,TRBJ2-5
CASSISRLGRSPLHF,TGTGCCAGTAGTATATCCAGGCTTGGTAGATCACCCCTCCACTTT,TRBV19,.,.,TRBJ1-6
CASSLLPGLLYEQYF,TGCGCCAGCAGCTTGTTGCCGGGACTTTTATACGAGCAGTACTTC,TRBV5-1,.,.,TRBJ2-7
CASSPNRAWTGELFF,TGTGCCAGCTCACCGAACAGGGCTTGGACCGGGGAGCTGTTTTTT,TRBV18,.,.,TRBJ2-2
CASRTGTWGDQLFF,TGTGCCAGCAGAACCGGGACATGGGGGGACCAACTGTTTTTT,TRBV6-1,.,.,TRBJ1-4
CASSLALDSYGYTF,TGCGCCAGCAGCTTGGCCCTGGACTCCTATGGCTACACCTTC,TRBV5-1,.,.,TRBJ1-2
CASSPIGLRGEQYF,TGTGCCAGCAGCCCAATCGGGTTACGGGGCGAGCAGTACTTC,TRBV7-8,.,.,TRBJ2-7
CASRRSDTEAFF,TGTGCCAGCAGACGGAGCGACACTGAAGCTTTCTTT,TRBV6-5,.,.,TRBJ1-1
CASRGPTQGTYNEQFF,TGCGCCAGCAGGGGCCCTACCCAGGGTACCTACAATGAGCAGTTCTTC,TRBV10-1,.,.,TRBJ2-1
CASSSGQFTEAFF,TGTGCCAGCAGCTCCGGACAGTTCACTGAAGCTTTCTTT,TRBV9,.,once,TRBJ1-1
CASTPREGRQPQHF,TGTGCCAGCACCCCCAGGGAGGGTAGACAGCCCCAGCATTTT,TRBV6-1,.,.,TRBJ1-5
CASSFGTSVLTDTQYF,TGTGCCAGCAGCTTCGGGACTAGCGTCTTGACAGATACGCAGTATTTT,TRBV5-5,TRBD2,.,TRBJ2-3
CASSQGGSPLHF,TGTGCCAGCAGCCAGGGGGGCTCACCCCTCCACTTT,TRBV28,TRBD1,.,TRBJ1-6
CASSVTSGGYNEQFF,TGCGCCAGCAGTGTAACTAGCGGGGGGTACAATGAGCAGTTCTTC,TRBV10-2,TRBD2,.,TRBJ2-1
CASSVEWGTDTQYF,TGTGCCAGCAGCGTAGAGTGGGGGACAGATACGCAGTATTTT,TRBV9,.,many,TRBJ2-3
CASSFTGRTEAFF,TGTGCCAGCAGTTTTACAGGGCGGACTGAAGCTTTCTTT,TRBV27,.,.,TRBJ1-1
CASSVRGAGTGELFF,TGTGCCAGCAGCGTCCGGGGGGCCGGCACCGGGGAGCTGTTTTTT,TRBV7-6,.,.,TRBJ2-2
CASSPPGQGASDYEQYF,TGTGCCAGCTCACCTCCGGGACAGGGGGCTTCGGATTACGAGCAGTACTTC,TRBV18,TRBD1,.,TRBJ2-7
CASSVGGRNTEAFF,TGTGCCAGCAGCGTAGGGGGCCGGAACACTGAAGCTTTCTTT,TRBV9,.,.,TRBJ1-1
CASSWTTGEKLFF,TGTGCCAGCAGCTGGACCACCGGGGAAAAACTGTTTTTT,TRBV7-2,.,.,TRBJ1-4
CASSLRASGGHYSTDTQYF,TGCGCCAGCAGCTTGAGGGCTAGCGGGGGACATTATAGCACAGATACGCAGTATTTT,TRBV5-1,TRBD2,.,TRBJ2-3
CASGLVLPRGTGELFF,TGTGCTAGTGGTTTGGTCCTCCCTCGTGGCACCGGGGAGCTGTTTTTT,TRBV12-5,.,few,TRBJ2-2
CSAGTTGQITDTQYF,TGCAGCGCTGGCACTACAGGGCAAATCACAGATACGCAGTATTTT,TRBV29-1,.,.,TRBJ2-3
CASTPGQGRAGELFF,TGTGCCAGCACCCCGGGACAGGGGAGGGCCGGGGAGCTGTTTTTT,TRBV6-5,TRBD1,.,TRBJ2-2
CAWSVLAEAFF,TGTGCCTGGAGTGTTTTGGCTGAAGCTTTCTTT,TRBV30,.,.,TRBJ1-1
CASSSGGEEKLFF,TGTGCCAGCAGTTCTGGGGGCGAGGAAAAACTGTTTTTT,TRBV28,.,.,TRBJ1-4
CASSPSYSNTEAFF,TGTGCCAGCAGCCCTTCATACAGTAACACTGAAGCTTTCTTT,TRBV6-5,.,.,TRBJ1-1
CASSLEVDYGYTF,TGTGCCAGCAGCTTAGAGGTAGACTATGGCTACACCTTC,TRBV7-9,.,.,TRBJ1-2